This TCR beta chain stems from a study of blood T cell repertoires in COVID-19. About the study: The origin of the acute and convalescent COVID-19 samples was the United States, Italy and Spain. In each case, the material was cDNA or gDNA derived from T cells, B-cell-depleted T cells, or PBMCs.

CDR3 size: 14 residues. The germline V gene encodes CDR1 SGDLS and CDR2 YYNGEE. Deletions cut 4 bases from V and 3 bases from J, with 11 bases between. In the original processing: How many nucleated cells were present was estimated from reference gene primer amplification. The protocol was immunoSEQ multiplex PCR, while the TCRdb copy is restricted to in-frame clones and leaves out a portion. V and J calls plus clone size are reproduced from that table; the DNA served to infer D and trimming. The profile shows about 220,000 clones, about 86% of them singletons. Sequenced material: peripheral blood. This clonotype was sampled from a woman aged 25 to 39 who had recovered from COVID-19. V gene TRBV9 combines with J gene TRBJ1-5, with D maybe TRBD1 (5 bases). The DNA for the CDR3 is TGTGCCAGCAGCCTCGGGGGGTCCAATCAGCCCCAGCATTTT. This encodes CASSLGGSNQPQHF.